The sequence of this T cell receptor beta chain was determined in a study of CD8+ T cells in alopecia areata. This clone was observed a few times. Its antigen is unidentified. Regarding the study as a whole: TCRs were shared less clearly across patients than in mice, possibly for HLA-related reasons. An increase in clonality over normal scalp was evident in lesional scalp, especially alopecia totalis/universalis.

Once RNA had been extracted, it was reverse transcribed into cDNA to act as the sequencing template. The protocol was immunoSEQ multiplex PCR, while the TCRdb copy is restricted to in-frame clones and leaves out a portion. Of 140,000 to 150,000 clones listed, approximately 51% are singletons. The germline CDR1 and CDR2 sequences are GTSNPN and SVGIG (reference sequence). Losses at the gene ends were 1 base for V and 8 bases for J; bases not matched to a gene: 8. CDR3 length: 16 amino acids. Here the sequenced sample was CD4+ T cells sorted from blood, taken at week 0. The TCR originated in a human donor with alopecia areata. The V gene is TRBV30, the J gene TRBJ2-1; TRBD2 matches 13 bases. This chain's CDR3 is CAWSGPGLAGLHEQFF. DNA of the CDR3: TGTGCCTGGAGTGGGCCGGGACTAGCGGGATTGCATGAGCAGTTCTTC.